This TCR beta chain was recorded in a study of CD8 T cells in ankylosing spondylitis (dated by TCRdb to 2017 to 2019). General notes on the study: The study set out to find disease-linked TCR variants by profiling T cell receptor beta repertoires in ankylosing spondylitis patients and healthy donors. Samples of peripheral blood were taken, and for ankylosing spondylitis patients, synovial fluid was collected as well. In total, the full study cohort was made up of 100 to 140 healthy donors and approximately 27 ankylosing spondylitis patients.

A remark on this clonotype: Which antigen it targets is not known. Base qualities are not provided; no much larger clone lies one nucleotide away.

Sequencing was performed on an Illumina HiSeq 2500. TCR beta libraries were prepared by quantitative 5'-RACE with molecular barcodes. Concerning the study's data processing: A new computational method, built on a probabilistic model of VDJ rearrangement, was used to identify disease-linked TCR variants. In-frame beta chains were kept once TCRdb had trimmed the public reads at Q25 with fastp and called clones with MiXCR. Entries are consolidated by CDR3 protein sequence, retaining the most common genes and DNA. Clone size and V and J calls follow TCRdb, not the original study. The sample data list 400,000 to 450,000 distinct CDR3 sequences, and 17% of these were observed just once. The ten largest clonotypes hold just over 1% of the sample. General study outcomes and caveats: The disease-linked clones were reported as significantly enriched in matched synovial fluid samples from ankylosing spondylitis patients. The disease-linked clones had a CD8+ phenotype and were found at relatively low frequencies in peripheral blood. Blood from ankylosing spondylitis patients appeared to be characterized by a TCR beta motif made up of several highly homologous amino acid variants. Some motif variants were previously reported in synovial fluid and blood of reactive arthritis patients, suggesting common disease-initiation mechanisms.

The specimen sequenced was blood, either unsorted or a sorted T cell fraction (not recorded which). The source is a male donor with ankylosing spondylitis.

The CDR3 has the sequence CSGQYNEQFF. The nucleotide sequence reads as follows: TGCAGCGGACAGTACAATGAGCAGTTCTTC. The chain joins TRBV20-1 to TRBJ2-1; TRBD1 is a weak D gene call, 6 bases matching. The germline V gene (reference sequence) provides CDR1 DFQATT and CDR2 SNEGSKA. From the cysteine up to the phenylalanine, the CDR3 has a length of 10 residues. Only the CDR3 DNA is retained, 30 bases long and in frame from the first base.